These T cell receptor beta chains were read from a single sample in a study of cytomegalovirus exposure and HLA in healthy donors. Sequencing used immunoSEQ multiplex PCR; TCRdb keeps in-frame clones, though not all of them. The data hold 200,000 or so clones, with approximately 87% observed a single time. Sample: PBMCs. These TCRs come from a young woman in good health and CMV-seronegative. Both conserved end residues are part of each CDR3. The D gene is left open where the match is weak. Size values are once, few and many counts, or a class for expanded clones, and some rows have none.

CASSEWGQAYEQYF,TGTGCCAGCAGTGAATGGGGACAGGCCTACGAGCAGTACTTC,TRBJ2-7,TRBV25-1,TRBD1,-
CAWSSPPSYEQYF,TGTGCCTGGAGTTCTCCCCCCTCCTACGAGCAGTACTTC,TRBJ2-7,TRBV30,-,-
CASSLSIRGSYEQYF,TGTGCCAGCAGTTTATCGATTAGGGGCTCCTACGAGCAGTACTTC,TRBJ2-7,TRBV27,-,-
CAWSVARGGQPQHF,TGTGCCTGGAGTGTAGCGCGGGGGGGTCAGCCCCAGCATTTT,TRBJ1-5,TRBV30,-,-
CATSRGGQGVDEQYF,TGTGCCACCAGCAGGGGAGGACAGGGGGTCGACGAGCAGTACTTC,TRBJ2-7,TRBV15,TRBD1,-
CASSPLADTSIYEQYF,TGTGCCAGTAGCCCCCTCGCGGACACAAGCATCTACGAGCAGTACTTC,TRBJ2-7,TRBV19,-,-
CASRALAGRTDTQYF,TGTGCCAGCAGGGCCCTAGCGGGGAGAACAGATACGCAGTATTTT,TRBJ2-3,TRBV2,TRBD2,-
CASSFAGTPYGYTF,TGTGCCAGCAGTTTCGCGGGAACCCCCTATGGCTACACCTTC,TRBJ1-2,TRBV27,-,-
CASSVGGAGYNEQFF,TGTGCCAGCAGCGTAGGGGGAGCCGGGTACAATGAGCAGTTCTTC,TRBJ2-1,TRBV9,-,-
CSVEDRTYGYTF,TGCAGCGTTGAGGACAGAACCTATGGCTACACCTTC,TRBJ1-2,TRBV29-1,-,once
CASSPGTGAGELFF,TGTGCCAGCTCACCTGGGACAGGGGCCGGGGAGCTGTTTTTT,TRBJ2-2,TRBV18,TRBD1,few
CASSGPSGTGWTEAFF,TGTGCCAGCAGTGGCCCCTCCGGGACAGGGTGGACTGAAGCTTTCTTT,TRBJ1-1,TRBV6-1,TRBD1,-